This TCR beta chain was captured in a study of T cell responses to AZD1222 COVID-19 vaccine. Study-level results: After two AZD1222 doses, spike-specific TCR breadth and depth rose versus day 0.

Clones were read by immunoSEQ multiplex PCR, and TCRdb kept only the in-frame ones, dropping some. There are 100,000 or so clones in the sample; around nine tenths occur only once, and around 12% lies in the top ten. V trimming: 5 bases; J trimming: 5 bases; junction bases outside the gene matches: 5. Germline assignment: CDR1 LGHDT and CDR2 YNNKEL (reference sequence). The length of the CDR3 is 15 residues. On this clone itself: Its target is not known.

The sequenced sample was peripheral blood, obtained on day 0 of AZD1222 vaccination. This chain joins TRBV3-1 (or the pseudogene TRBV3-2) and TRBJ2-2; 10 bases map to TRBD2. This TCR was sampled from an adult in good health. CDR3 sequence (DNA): TGTGCCAGCAGCGGAGATAGCGGGAGGACCGGGGAGCTGTTTTTT. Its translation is CASSGDSGRTGELFF.